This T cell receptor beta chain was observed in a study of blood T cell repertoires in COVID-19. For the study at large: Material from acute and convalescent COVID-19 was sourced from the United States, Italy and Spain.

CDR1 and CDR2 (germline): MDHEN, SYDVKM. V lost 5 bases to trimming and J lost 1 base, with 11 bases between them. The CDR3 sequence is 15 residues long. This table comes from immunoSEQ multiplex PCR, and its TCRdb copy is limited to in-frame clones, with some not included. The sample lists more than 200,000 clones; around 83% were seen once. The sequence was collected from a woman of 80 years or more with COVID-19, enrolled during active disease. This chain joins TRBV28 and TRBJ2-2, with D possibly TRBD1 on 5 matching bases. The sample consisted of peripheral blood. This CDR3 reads CASSPVGRNTGELFF. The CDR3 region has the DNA TGTGCCAGCAGTCCGGTGGGGCGGAACACCGGGGAGCTGTTTTTT. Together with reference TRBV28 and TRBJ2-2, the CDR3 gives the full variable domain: DVKVTQSSRYLVKRTGEKVFLECVQDMDHENMFWYRQDPGLGLRLIYFSYDVKMKEKGDIPEGYSVSREKKERFSLILESASTNQTSMYLCASSPVGRNTGELFFGEGSRLTVL.